The rows below give T cell receptor beta chains drawn from one sample of a study of blood T cell repertoires in COVID-19. Some clones are missing from TCRdb's copy, which holds only in-frame ones; the method was immunoSEQ multiplex PCR. In the table there are around 250,000 clones, about 88% of which are singletons. Material: PBMCs or T cells enriched from blood (not recorded which). The source is a woman in her 50s who had recovered from COVID-19. Each CDR3 is given with its conserved first and last residue. A D gene is named only where the DNA matches it firmly. Not all rows give a size; the values are once, few, many and, for expanded clones, a class.

CDR3aa	CDR3nt	d_gene	j_gene	abundance	v_gene
CSGGTGNTGELFF	TGCAGCGGGGGGACAGGGAACACCGGGGAGCTGTTTTTT	TRBD1	TRBJ2-2	NA	TRBV29-1
CASSPGTLNYGYTF	TGTGCCAGCAGTCCCGGGACACTTAACTATGGCTACACCTTC	NA	TRBJ1-2	NA	TRBV28
CASRPTGDYGNTIYF	TGTGCCAGTAGGCCGACAGGCGACTACGGAAACACCATATATTTT	NA	TRBJ1-3	NA	TRBV19
CASRLEGVYSPLHF	TGCGCCAGCAGACTAGAGGGGGTGTATTCACCCCTCCACTTT	NA	TRBJ1-6	NA	TRBV4-1
CASSSREGGEAFF	TGTGCCAGCAGTTCAAGAGAGGGTGGTGAAGCTTTCTTT	NA	TRBJ1-1	once	TRBV28
CASSLAVSGSGTDTQYF	TGTGCCAGCAGCTTAGCGGTTAGCGGGAGCGGCACAGATACGCAGTATTTT	TRBD2	TRBJ2-3	NA	TRBV7-2
CASSDGLAGGHTGELFF	TGTGCCAGCAGTGACGGACTAGCGGGAGGGCACACCGGGGAGCTGTTTTTT	TRBD2	TRBJ2-2	NA	TRBV6-4
CAWDRGLRNQPQHF	TGTGCCTGGGACAGGGGGCTTCGCAATCAGCCCCAGCATTTT	TRBD1	TRBJ1-5	many	TRBV30
CASSSQGHAFF	TGTGCCAGCAGTTCCCAGGGTCACGCTTTCTTT	NA	TRBJ1-1	NA	TRBV6-5
CASSQDAGQGVYNSPLHF	TGTGCCAGCAGCCAAGATGCGGGACAGGGAGTCTATAATTCACCCCTCCACTTT	TRBD1	TRBJ1-6	NA	TRBV3-1/TRBV3-2